The clone carrying this TCR beta chain has at least ten counts. Its antigen is not identified. This sample was taken from a study of T cells in Graves' hyperthyroidism and ophthalmopathy. The diagnoses drew upon clinical symptoms, serum thyroxine and TRAb, thyroid ultrasound and orbital computed tomography. CDR1 and CDR2 (germline): LGHDT, YNNKEL (reference sequence). V was pared by 4 bases and J by 8 bases, with 20 bases between. The CDR3 sequence is 16 residues long. Findings and limits, study-wide: Prediction of ophthalmopathy progression came a median 6.5 months pre-onset.

The source material, RNA transcripts, was used to amplify TCR beta CDR3 regions. First-round RT-PCR of the TCR CDR3 relied on the HTBI primer set. TCRdb processed the multiplex PCR reads anew with MiXCR; each CDR3 protein has one entry. Of under 450,000 distinct CDR3 sequences in the sample, about 15% were seen once. Sequencing was done on a sample of blood. The receptor's source is a woman under 30 with Graves' hyperthyroidism. This chain connects TRBV3-1 to TRBJ2-2; maybe TRBD1 (6 bases). The CDR3 reads CASSLLRDTPRGELFF. The CDR3 bases are TGTGCCAGCAGCCTGCTCCGGGACACCCCCAGGGGGGAGCTGTTTTTT. The full variable domain, rest sourced from reference TRBV3-1 and TRBJ2-2, is DTAVSQTPKYLVTQMGNDKSIKCEQNLGHDTMYWYKQDSKKFLKIMFSYNNKELIINETVPNRFSPKSPDKAHLNLHINSLELGDSAVYFCASSLLRDTPRGELFFGEGSRLTVL.